What follows are 8 T cell receptor beta chains derived from one specimen sequenced in a study of cytomegalovirus exposure and HLA in healthy donors. PCR used 60 Vbeta primers and 13 Jbeta primers. The data were produced by immunoSEQ multiplex PCR, yet TCRdb's version contains in-frame clones alone and is incomplete. The data show under 300,000 clones, with around 65% seen just once and under 3% held by the top ten. Source material: PBMCs. The source of these receptors is a female donor in good health and CMV-seronegative.

The chain is built from TRBV28 and TRBJ1-5, with D perhaps matching TRBD1 (6 bases). V gave up 5 bases and J gave up 5 bases, with 13 bases separating them. Germline values: CDR1 MDHEN, CDR2 SYDVKM. This CDR3 has 14 residues. DNA for the CDR3: TGTGCCAGCAGTCGACCCCAGGGGTATCAGCCCCAGCATTTT. It translates to CASSRPQGYQPQHF.

The V and J genes are TRBV15 and TRBJ2-7; 8 bases align to TRBD2. V shed 3 bases, J shed 0 bases, and the junction held 1 base outside the gene matches. Germline loops: CDR1 LNHNV, CDR2 YYDKDF (reference sequence). This CDR3 has 14 residues. CDR3 loop: CATSSGTSSYEQYF. CDR3 nucleotide sequence: TGTGCCACCAGCAGCGGGACTAGCTCCTACGAGCAGTACTTC.

This clone was seen a single time. The junction shows a germline mismatch at one end, possibly a read error. This CDR3 is also generated by other DNA sequences in the sample. The V and J genes are TRBV27 and TRBJ2-3; no definite D call. CDR3 length: 12 residues. The germline gives CDR1 MNHEY, CDR2 SMNVEV (reference sequence). The CDR3 DNA reads as TGCGCCAGCAGTCAGGCGAGAGATACGCAGTATTTT. Translation: CASSQARDTQYF.

This clone was detected only a few times. The V and J genes are TRBV5-1 and TRBJ2-5, with 15 bases aligning to TRBD2. The trim removed 4 bases at V and 3 bases at J, leaving 4 bases unmatched. This CDR3 region has 16 residues. CDR1 and CDR2 (germline): SGHRS, YFSETQ. The CDR3 DNA is TGCGCCAGCAGCGCCTGGACTAGCGGGAGGGAAGAGACCCAGTACTTC. Encoded protein: CASSAWTSGREETQYF.

The DNA of the CDR3 is TGTGCCAGCAGCCCGGGTTTTGGCACAGATACGCAGTATTTT. Amino acids: CASSPGFGTDTQYF. The chain links TRBV5-6 to TRBJ2-3; no clear D gene. Between the trimmed V and J ends, which lost 4 bases and 1 base, there was a span of 10 bases. Germline values: CDR1 SGHDT, CDR2 YYEEEE. The CDR3 contains 14 residues. Filled out from reference TRBV5-6 and TRBJ2-3, the complete variable domain reads DAGVTQSPTHLIKTRGQQVTLRCSPKSGHDTVSWYQQALGQGPQFIFQYYEEEERQRGNFPDRFSGHQFPNYSSELNVNALLLGDSALYLCASSPGFGTDTQYFGPGTRLTVL.

The V and J genes are TRBV13 and TRBJ2-7; TRBD1 matches at 10 bases. The germline V gene has CDR1 PRHDT and CDR2 FYEKMQ (reference sequence). The CDR3 consists of 15 residues. The V gene end was trimmed by 5 bases and the J gene end by 6 bases; junction bases not matched to a gene: 10. In nucleotides, the CDR3 is TGTGCCAGCAGCGCCTCCGGGACAGGGGACGGCGAGCAGTACTTC. Amino acids: CASSASGTGDGEQYF.

This clone was detected only a few times. The chain joins TRBV13 to TRBJ1-2; maybe TRBD1 (6 bases). The germline V gene encodes CDR1 PRHDT and CDR2 FYEKMQ (reference sequence). The CDR3 has 16 amino acids. V was pared by 10 bases and J by 0 bases, with 21 bases between. This CDR3 is CATERTGTLANYGYTF. The CDR3 nucleotides read TGTGCCACCGAGCGCACAGGGACCTTAGCTAACTATGGCTACACCTTC.

V and J are TRBV2 and TRBJ1-6, with 8 nucleotides matching TRBD1. The trim removed 3 bases at V and 0 bases at J, leaving 10 bases unmatched. This CDR3 is built from 19 residues. From germline, CDR1 is SNHLY and CDR2 FYNNEI. The CDR3 nucleotides are TGTGCCAGCAGTGATCGTCAGGGGGCGGGAAGCTCCTATAATTCACCCCTCCACTTT. Its translation: CASSDRQGAGSSYNSPLHF.